This T cell receptor beta chain was obtained from a study of shared clonotypes between healthy human individuals. The repertoire was sequenced with immunoSEQ multiplex PCR; TCRdb's copy has only in-frame clones and lacks some. The data contain more than 400,000 clones, about 96% of them singletons. Germline CDR1 is MDHEN and CDR2 is SYDVKM. This CDR3 has 12 amino acids. Losses at the gene ends were 7 bases for V and 7 bases for J; bases not matched to a gene: 6. This chain connects TRBV28 to TRBJ2-5; 7 bases map to TRBD1. Sequenced material: naive CD4+ T cells sorted from blood. Subset meaning: CD45RA+ positively selected. The receptor was isolated from a woman aged 30 to 39 in good health. In DNA, the CDR3 is TGTGCCAGCATAGGGGGCTCGGGGACCCAGTACTTC. This sequence encodes CASIGGSGTQYF. Complete variable domain (other parts from reference TRBV28 and TRBJ2-5): DVKVTQSSRYLVKRTGEKVFLECVQDMDHENMFWYRQDPGLGLRLIYFSYDVKMKEKGDIPEGYSVSREKKERFSLILESASTNQTSMYLCASIGGSGTQYFGPGTRLLVL.